This TCR beta chain was retrieved from a study of blood T cell repertoires in COVID-19. Whole-study context: PBMCs, B-cell-depleted T cells, or T cells provided the cDNA or gDNA that made up the material.

This clone was recorded only once. Method: immunoSEQ multiplex PCR; TCRdb's copy keeps in-frame clones and lacks some. The table shows around 140,000 clones, with approximately 80% occurring only once. The receptor comes from a man between 60 and 75 years old with active or convalescent COVID-19. Sequencing was carried out using peripheral blood.

CDR3 sequence reads: CASSFGMNTEAFF. Written as DNA, the CDR3 is TGTGCCAGCAGTTTCGGTATGAACACTGAAGCTTTCTTT. This chain connects TRBV27 to TRBJ1-1; D gene unclear. V was trimmed by 3 bases and J by 0 bases, leaving 5 bases between them. CDR1 is MNHEY and CDR2 is SMNVEV in the germline V gene (reference sequence). The CDR3 is 13 amino acids.